Below, 9 T cell receptor beta chains from the same sample are listed, as sequenced in a study of T cells in Graves' hyperthyroidism and ophthalmopathy. Amplification of TCR beta CDR3 regions was performed using RNA transcripts as template. HTBI primers were employed in a first-round RT-PCR of the TCR CDR3. TCRdb analysed the multiplex PCR reads with MiXCR anew, one entry per CDR3 protein. The sample consists of about 380,000 distinct CDR3 sequences, more than 14% of them appearing once. The sample comprised blood. All receptors derive from a woman in her 30s with Graves' ophthalmopathy.

At least ten counts were recorded for this clonotype. This chain joins TRBV2 and TRBJ2-1; 7 bases match TRBD1. Germline V gene data show CDR1 as SNHLY and CDR2 as FYNNEI. V lost 6 bases and J lost 0; bases outside the gene matches: 2. The CDR3 loop spans 14 amino acids. Here the CDR3 DNA reads TGTGCCAGCAGGACAGGGAGCTCCTACAATGAGCAGTTCTTC. The encoded protein is CASRTGSSYNEQFF.

This clonotype was seen ten or more times. This chain uses TRBV20-1 with TRBJ2-3, with no clear D. The V gene lost 1 base and the J gene lost 0 bases, with 14 bases spanning the gap. The CDR3 has 16 amino acids. Germline lookup yields CDR1 DFQATT and CDR2 SNEGSKA (reference sequence). CDR3 protein: CSARALHGGSTDTQYF. The DNA for the CDR3 is TGCAGTGCTAGAGCCCTACACGGTGGGAGCACAGATACGCAGTATTTT.

This clonotype has at least ten counts. The chain carries TRBV12-3 or TRBV12-4 and TRBJ2-7; the D gene could be TRBD1 or TRBD2 (6 bases each). There are 13 residues in the CDR3. Trimming shortened V by 5 bases and J by 7 bases, and 15 bases separated the two germline ends. The CDR3 nucleotides read TGTGCCAGCAGTACCCGGGGGCCTCGGGAGCAGTACTTC. This gives the protein CASSTRGPREQYF.

This clonotype was observed many times. This sequence joins TRBV27 and TRBJ1-5; weak D call: TRBD1 (5 bases). Germline V gene lookup returns CDR1 MNHEY and CDR2 SMNVEV (reference sequence). This CDR3 is built from 15 residues. Trimming took off 2 bases at V and 2 bases at J, with 10 bases between the two ends. This CDR3 is CASSLLGTGNQPQHF. DNA for the CDR3: TGTGCCAGCAGTTTACTGGGGACGGGCAATCAGCCCCAGCATTTT.

This clonotype has at least ten counts. The V call is TRBV20-1, the J call TRBJ1-1; D may be TRBD1 (5 bases). The CDR3 is 13 residues long. V was shortened by 4 bases and J by 1 base, with 10 bases between the two germline ends. Germline CDR1 DFQATT, CDR2 SNEGSKA (reference sequence). In DNA form, the CDR3 reads TGCAGTGCTAAGTCAGGGAAGAACACTGAAGCTTTCTTT. It translates to CSAKSGKNTEAFF.

This clonotype was detected many times. This chain joins TRBV7-9 and TRBJ2-1; D is unclear. Germline CDR1 SEHNR, CDR2 FQNEAQ (reference sequence). The CDR3 extends over 15 amino acids. Trimming cost V 1 base and J 0 bases, with 7 bases left between them. Written as DNA, the CDR3 is TGTGCCAGCAGCTTAGGGTTCATCTCCTACAATGAGCAGTTCTTC. Its protein is CASSLGFISYNEQFF. Based on the CDR3 plus reference TRBV7-9 and TRBJ2-1, the full variable domain is DTGVSQNPRHKITKRGQNVTFRCDPISEHNRLYWYRQTLGQGPEFLTYFQNEAQLEKSRLLSDRFSAERPKGSFSTLEIQRTEQGDSAMYLCASSLGFISYNEQFFGPGTRLTVL.

This clonotype was counted many times. The chain recombines TRBV10-1 with TRBJ1-1; no clear D. Germline values: CDR1 WNHNN, CDR2 SYGVQD (reference sequence). Between the trimmed V and J ends, which lost 0 bases and 1 base, there was a span of 6 bases. This CDR3 spans 14 amino acids. The CDR3 DNA reads TGCGCCAGCAGTGAGTCGGGCCCGAACACTGAAGCTTTCTTT. Translation: CASSESGPNTEAFF.

This clonotype has at least ten counts. The chain recombines TRBV12-3 or TRBV12-4 with TRBJ2-1, with 11 bases lining up with TRBD2. The CDR3 runs 15 residues. V shed 5 bases and J 3 bases; nucleotides not matched to a gene: 3. The CDR3: CASSPGLAGYNEQFF. Here the CDR3 DNA reads TGTGCCAGCAGTCCTGGACTAGCGGGCTACAATGAGCAGTTCTTC.

In this sample, this clonotype turned up many times. V usage is TRBV2 and J usage is TRBJ2-1; D might be TRBD2 (7 bases). V was pared by 8 bases and J by 8 bases, with 25 bases between. The CDR3 runs 16 residues. CDR1 SNHLY and CDR2 FYNNEI come from the germline V gene. Written as DNA, the CDR3 is TGTGCCAGCGGTTTGGGTGGGGGGGGGGCGCATGATGAGCAGTTCTTC. This sequence encodes CASGLGGGGAHDEQFF.